This entry describes one T cell receptor beta chain. Its target is unknown. These data are taken from a study of T cell responses to AZD1222 COVID-19 vaccine. Study findings and constraints: Repertoire samples came only from after the peak T cell response. Spike-specific TCR breadth rose after two AZD1222 doses, and depth rose as well. Spike-wide coverage was observed for vaccine-associated CD4 TCRs, with dominant responses at 160-218 and 743-854. Clonal diversity was possibly underestimated, and the donors were mostly white British, with more females.

TCRdb keeps only in-frame clones here, not all; method: immunoSEQ multiplex PCR. Of 200,000 to 250,000 clones listed, approximately 94% are singletons. The germline gives CDR1 MNHEY, CDR2 SMNVEV (reference sequence). This CDR3 contains 14 residues. The V gene lost 7 bases and the J gene lost 0 bases, with 12 bases spanning the gap. Material: peripheral blood, obtained 28 days after the second dose of the MenACWY control vaccine. The chain recombines TRBV27 with TRBJ1-1; weak D call: TRBD1 (5 bases). This clonotype originated in an adult who received the MenACWY meningococcal vaccine as a control. Here the CDR3 reads CASMGGFMNTEAFF. For the CDR3, the DNA is TGTGCCAGCATGGGGGGTTTCATGAACACTGAAGCTTTCTTT.